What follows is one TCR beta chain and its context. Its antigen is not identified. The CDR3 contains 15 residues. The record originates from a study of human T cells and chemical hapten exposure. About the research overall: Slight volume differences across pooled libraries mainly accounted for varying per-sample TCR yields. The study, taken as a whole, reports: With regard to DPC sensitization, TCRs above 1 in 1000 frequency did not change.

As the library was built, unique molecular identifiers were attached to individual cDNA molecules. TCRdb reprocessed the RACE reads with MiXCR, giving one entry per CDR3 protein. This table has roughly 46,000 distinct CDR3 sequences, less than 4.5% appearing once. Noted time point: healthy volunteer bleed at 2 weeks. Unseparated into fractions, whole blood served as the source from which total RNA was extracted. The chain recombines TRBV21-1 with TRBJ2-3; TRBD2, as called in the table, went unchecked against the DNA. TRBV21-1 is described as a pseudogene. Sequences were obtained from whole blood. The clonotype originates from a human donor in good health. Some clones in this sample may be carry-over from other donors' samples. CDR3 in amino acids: CASSALSGSTDTQYF. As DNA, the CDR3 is TGTGCCAGCAGCGCTCTTAGCGGGAGCACAGATACGCAGTATTTT.